The next 26 T cell receptor beta chains were all read from a single sample in a study of Ad26.COV2.S vaccination and SARS-CoV-2 variants. The assay was immunoSEQ multiplex PCR, and TCRdb's table has in-frame clones only and misses some. Among about 350,000 clones listed, 88% were seen once. The sample's treatment: around 19 received Ad26.COV2.S at low or high dose, single or two shots; about 5 received placebo; per-sample allocation not given. Samples analyzed were those drawn on day 63 after the first vaccine or placebo injection. Specimen: peripheral blood, collected in a trial of Ad26.COV2.S vaccine versus placebo. All receptors derive from a person aged 18-65 years who received the Ad26.COV2.S COVID-19 vaccine or a placebo.

CDR3 sequence: CASSIKGMNTGELFF. The CDR3 nucleotides read TGTGCCAGTAGTATAAAGGGAATGAACACCGGGGAGCTGTTTTTT. The rearrangement links TRBV19 to TRBJ2-2; D is uncertain. This CDR3 spans 15 amino acids. Germline CDR1 is LNHDA and CDR2 is SQIVND (reference sequence). V lost 2 bases, J lost 1 base, and 8 bases lay in between.

This chain uses TRBV27 with TRBJ2-7, with 7 nucleotides matching TRBD2. Germline V gene sequence: CDR1 MNHEY, CDR2 SMNVEV (reference sequence). The CDR3 length is 14 residues. With 2 bases clipped from V and 5 bases from J, the junction kept 6 bases outside the gene matches. The CDR3 DNA reads TGTGCCAGCAGTTTAGGCGGGAGTATCAACGAGCAGTACTTC. It yields the protein CASSLGGSINEQYF.

The chain has TRBV5-1 and TRBJ2-7; TRBD1 matches 9 bases. Germline CDR1 SGHRS, CDR2 YFSETQ. Losses at the gene ends were 3 bases for V and 2 bases for J; bases not matched to a gene: 3. This CDR3 has 14 amino acids. This CDR3 is CASSSGQGPYEQYF. The CDR3, as DNA: TGCGCCAGCAGCTCGGGACAGGGCCCCTACGAGCAGTACTTC.

The chain carries TRBV7-9 and TRBJ1-1; D uncertain. Germline V gives CDR1 SEHNR, CDR2 FQNEAQ (reference sequence). With 6 bases removed from V and 4 bases from J, the gap between germline ends came to 12 bases. CDR3 length equals 13 residues. CDR3 in amino acids: CASRESLPTEAFF. The DNA for the CDR3 is TGTGCCAGCAGGGAGAGTCTTCCCACTGAAGCTTTCTTT.

This clone was observed once. The CDR3 DNA reads as TGTGCTAGTGCCGTACGGGAGTGGAACACTGAAGCTTTCTTT. Residues: CASAVREWNTEAFF. J is TRBJ1-1 and V is TRBV12-5; D uncertain. Germline CDR1 is LGHNT and CDR2 is FRNRAP. V shed 7 bases and J shed 1 base, with 13 bases lying between them. The CDR3 sequence is 14 residues long.

The chain recombines TRBV7-9 with TRBJ1-2; possible D gene TRBD1, 6 bases. V was cut by 6 bases and J by 8 bases, with 19 bases left in between. The CDR3 has 14 amino acids. Germline CDR1 SEHNR, CDR2 FQNEAQ (reference sequence). CDR3 nucleotide sequence: TGTGCCAGCAGTCCCGATTCAGGGGCGGGAGGCTACACCTTC. It encodes CASSPDSGAGGYTF.

The chain is built from TRBV6-2 or TRBV6-3 and TRBJ1-3; D is unclear. Trimming removed 3 bases at V and 2 bases at J, with 11 bases between. The germline CDR1 and CDR2 sequences are MNHEY and SVGEGT. CDR3 length: 15 amino acids. Written as DNA, the CDR3 is TGTGCCAGCAGTTATTTCCACGGGACTGGAAACACCATATATTTT. Encoded protein: CASSYFHGTGNTIYF.

The chain recombines TRBV19 with TRBJ2-6; unclear D gene. The germline V gene encodes CDR1 LNHDA and CDR2 SQIVND (reference sequence). Between the trimmed V and J ends, which lost 3 bases and 0 bases, there was a span of 18 bases. CDR3 length equals 19 residues. The CDR3 nucleotides are TGTGCCAGTAGTATTAAAAGTGCAGGTCCTAGCTCTGGGGCCAACGTCCTGACTTTC. Its protein is CASSIKSAGPSSGANVLTF. The full variable domain, in which reference TRBV19 and TRBJ2-6 provide the parts outside the CDR3, is DGGITQSPKYLFRKEGQNVTLSCEQNLNHDAMYWYRQDPGQGLRLIYYSQIVNDFQKGDIAEGYSVSREKKESFPLTVTSAQKNPTAFYLCASSIKSAGPSSGANVLTFGAGSRLTVL.

The rearrangement joins TRBV5-4 to TRBJ2-3, with TRBD2 identical over 10 bases. This CDR3 is built from 15 residues. CDR1 and CDR2 from the germline V gene are SGHNT and YYREEE (reference sequence). V lost 3 bases to trimming and J lost 1 base; unmatched junction nucleotides: 2. The CDR3 here is CASSWTSGRTDTQYF. CDR3 bases: TGTGCCAGCAGCTGGACTAGCGGTCGCACAGATACGCAGTATTTT.

The chain employs TRBV4-3 and TRBJ2-3; TRBD2 is a possible D gene (6 bases). Trimming removed 5 bases from V and 6 bases from J, with 15 bases in between. Germline V gene data show CDR1 as LGHNA and CDR2 as YSLEER. The CDR3 has 14 amino acids. The DNA for the CDR3 is TGCGCCAGCAGCGTACGACCGGGGGTGGATACGCAGTATTTT. It specifies CASSVRPGVDTQYF.

The chain employs TRBV6-5 and TRBJ2-5; maybe TRBD2 (6 bases). V was shortened by 6 bases and J by 1 base, with 15 bases between the two germline ends. Per germline, CDR1 MNHEY and CDR2 SVGAGI. The CDR3 is 15 residues long. The CDR3 spells CASSPLAGRQETQYF. The CDR3 coding sequence is TGTGCCAGCAGCCCCCTGGCGGGACGCCAAGAGACCCAGTACTTC.

The chain couples TRBV4-3 to TRBJ1-6; 8 nucleotides align to TRBD1. After removal of 1 base from V and 7 bases from J, the junction contained 6 bases not matched to a gene. The germline gives CDR1 LGHNA, CDR2 YSLEER. There are 16 residues in the CDR3. The CDR3 loop is CASSQGDRSWNSPLHF. The CDR3 nucleotides read TGCGCCAGCAGCCAAGGGGACAGGTCCTGGAATTCACCCCTCCACTTT.

The J gene is TRBJ2-2, the V gene TRBV19, with D tentatively TRBD1 (6 bases). The CDR3 extends over 16 amino acids. Germline lookup yields CDR1 LNHDA and CDR2 SQIVND (reference sequence). V shed 3 bases and J shed 4 bases, with 15 bases lying between them. CDR3 in amino acids: CASSIWDTRATGELFF. The CDR3 DNA reads as TGTGCCAGTAGTATCTGGGACACACGTGCCACCGGGGAGCTGTTTTTT.

This chain links TRBV5-6 with TRBJ2-7; D might be TRBD1 (5 bases). CDR1 and CDR2 (germline): SGHDT, YYEEEE. V dropped 2 bases and J dropped 6 bases, with 9 bases sitting between them. This CDR3 contains 12 residues. CDR3 nucleotide sequence: TGTGCCAGCAGCTTTAGGGGTCGCGAGCAGTACTTC. Encoded protein: CASSFRGREQYF.

The chain recombines TRBV3-1 (or the pseudogene TRBV3-2) with TRBJ1-2; D is undetermined. The CDR3 has 16 residues. Trimming removed 7 bases at V and 1 base at J, with 19 bases between. CDR1 is LGHDT and CDR2 is YNNKEL in the germline V gene (reference sequence). The CDR3 nucleotides read TGTGCCAGCATCCCCCCAGGTGTCTTCGGTAACTATGGCTACACCTTC. Protein sequence: CASIPPGVFGNYGYTF.

This chain's CDR3 is CASSDIQNNQPQHF. CDR3 nucleotides: TGTGCCAGCAGTGACATCCAGAACAATCAGCCCCAGCATTTT. V usage is TRBV2 and J usage is TRBJ1-5; D unclear. The CDR3 spans 14 residues. Trimming removed 3 bases at V and 3 bases at J, with 9 bases between. Germline values: CDR1 SNHLY, CDR2 FYNNEI.

V and J are TRBV7-9 and TRBJ1-6; D call uncertain. CDR1 and CDR2 from the germline V gene are SEHNR and FQNEAQ (reference sequence). The V and J ends lost 3 bases and 6 bases respectively, with 9 bases between them. CDR3 length: 14 residues. The CDR3 sequence is CASSFDGGNSPLHF. CDR3 nucleotide sequence: TGTGCCAGCAGCTTTGACGGTGGTAATTCACCCCTCCACTTT.

The rearrangement joins TRBV7-3 to TRBJ1-1; no clear D gene. In germline, CDR1 is SGHTA, CDR2 FQGTGA. Trimming stripped 5 bases from V and 6 bases from J, with 13 bases between. The CDR3 extends over 13 amino acids. Here the CDR3 DNA reads TGTGCCAGCAGCCCCCAAGGCGGGCCTGAAGCTTTCTTT. This encodes CASSPQGGPEAFF. Variable domain in full (rest from reference TRBV7-3 and TRBJ1-1): GAGVSQTPSNKVTEKGKYVELRCDPISGHTALYWYRQSLGQGPEFLIYFQGTGAADDSGLPNDRFFAVRPEGSVSTLKIQRTERGDSAVYLCASSPQGGPEAFFGQGTRLTVV.

This chain connects TRBV27 to TRBJ2-1; the match to TRBD1 covers 9 bases. CDR3 length: 17 amino acids. Looked up from germline, CDR1 is MNHEY and CDR2 is SMNVEV (reference sequence). Trimming cost V 3 bases and J 1 base; bases outside gene matches: 7. The CDR3 nucleotides read TGTGCCAGCAGTTTTTATGCCGGGACAGGGTCCTACAATGAGCAGTTCTTC. Protein product: CASSFYAGTGSYNEQFF.

The chain is built from TRBV30 and TRBJ1-4, with D hard to call. V was clipped by 3 bases and J by 3 bases, with 17 bases between them. Per the germline V gene, CDR1 is GTSNPN and CDR2 is SVGIG (reference sequence). The CDR3 has 16 residues. The CDR3 sequence: CAWRERVMGPNEKLFF. The CDR3 coding sequence is TGTGCCTGGAGGGAAAGGGTTATGGGCCCTAATGAAAAACTGTTTTTT.

The V gene is TRBV7-2, the J gene TRBJ2-3; D assignment may be TRBD1 or TRBD2 (5 bases each). V lost 6 bases and J lost 1, with 11 bases in between. CDR1 is SGHTA, CDR2 FQGNSA, per germline. This CDR3 has 14 amino acids. The CDR3 bases are TGTGCCAGCAGGGGACGGTCCCGCACAGATACGCAGTATTTT. Translated, it gives CASRGRSRTDTQYF.

This chain links TRBV28 with TRBJ2-1; D remains unclear. Trimming left V 3 bases short and J 4 bases short, with 13 bases between. The germline V gene encodes CDR1 MDHEN and CDR2 SYDVKM. The CDR3 extends over 15 amino acids. The CDR3 loop reads CASSFSSLGYNEQFF. For the CDR3, the DNA is TGTGCCAGCAGTTTTTCGAGCCTAGGGTACAATGAGCAGTTCTTC.

The CDR3 loop reads CASSLNFMNTEAFF. Here the CDR3 DNA reads TGTGCCAGCAGTTTGAACTTCATGAACACTGAAGCTTTCTTT. The genes are TRBV27 and TRBJ1-1; D gene unclear. Deletions cut 3 bases from V and 0 bases from J, with 8 bases between. This CDR3 region has 14 residues. Germline V CDR1 and CDR2: MNHEY, SMNVEV (reference sequence).

This clone was observed a handful of times. CDR3 DNA: TGTGCCAGCAGCTTTCGACAGGGGGACGAGCAGTACTTC. Its protein product is CASSFRQGDEQYF. V is TRBV5-6 and J is TRBJ2-7, with 9 bases that match TRBD1. The CDR3 has 13 amino acids. Germline assignment: CDR1 SGHDT and CDR2 YYEEEE. V trimming: 2 bases; J trimming: 5 bases; junction bases outside the gene matches: 2. Together with reference TRBV5-6 and TRBJ2-7, the CDR3 gives the full variable domain: DAGVTQSPTHLIKTRGQQVTLRCSPKSGHDTVSWYQQALGQGPQFIFQYYEEEERQRGNFPDRFSGHQFPNYSSELNVNALLLGDSALYLCASSFRQGDEQYFGPGTRLTVT.

V and J are TRBV5-1 and TRBJ1-3; 7 positions match TRBD1. V shed 4 bases and J 4 bases; nucleotides not matched to a gene: 8. Germline CDR1 and CDR2: SGHRS and YFSETQ. This CDR3 contains 15 residues. CDR3 bases: TGCGCCAGCAGCCCGGAAAGGGGGCGAGGAAACACCATATATTTT. It encodes CASSPERGRGNTIYF.

This chain uses TRBV5-1 with TRBJ2-5; TRBD1 agrees at 8 bases. The length of the CDR3 is 13 residues. The junction had 0 bases not matched to a gene; V was cut back by 0 bases and J by 5 bases. Germline V gene sequence: CDR1 SGHRS, CDR2 YFSETQ. As DNA, the CDR3 is TGCGCCAGCAGCTTGGACAGGGGGGAGACCCAGTACTTC. It codes for CASSLDRGETQYF.